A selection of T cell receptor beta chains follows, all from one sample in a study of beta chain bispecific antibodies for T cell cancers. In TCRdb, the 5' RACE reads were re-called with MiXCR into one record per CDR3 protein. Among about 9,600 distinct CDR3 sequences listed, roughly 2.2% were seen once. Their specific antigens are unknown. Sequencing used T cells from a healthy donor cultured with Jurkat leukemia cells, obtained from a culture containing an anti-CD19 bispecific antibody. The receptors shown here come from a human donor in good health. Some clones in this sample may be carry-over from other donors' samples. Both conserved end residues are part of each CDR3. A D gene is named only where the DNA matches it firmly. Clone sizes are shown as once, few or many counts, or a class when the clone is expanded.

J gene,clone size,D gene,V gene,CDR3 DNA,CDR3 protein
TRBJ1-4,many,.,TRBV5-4,TGTGCCAGCAGCCCCGGACAGTCTAGGTCTGAAAAACTGTTTTTT,CASSPGQSRSEKLFF
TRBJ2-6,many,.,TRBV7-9,TGTGCCAGCAGCCGAGCAATCCTAGACTCTGGGGCCAACGTCCTGACTTTC,CASSRAILDSGANVLTF
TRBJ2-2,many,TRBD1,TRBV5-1,TGCGCCAGCAGCTTGGCGGGGACAGGCAATTATGAGACCGGGGAGCTGTTTTTT,CASSLAGTGNYETGELFF
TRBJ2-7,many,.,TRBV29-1,TGCAGCGTTGGCGGACAGCCCTACGAGCAGTACTTC,CSVGGQPYEQYF
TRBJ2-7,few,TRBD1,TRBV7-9,TGTGCCAGCAGCCTAGGACAGGGGGTTGACGAGCAGTACTTC,CASSLGQGVDEQYF
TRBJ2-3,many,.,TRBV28,TGTGCCAGCAGTTTGGGCAGTCTCGCTACAGATACGCAGTATTTT,CASSLGSLATDTQYF
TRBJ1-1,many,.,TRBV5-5,TGTGCCAGCAAAACAAAAGAGACAGTATTTAACACTGAAGCTTTCTTT,CASKTKETVFNTEAFF
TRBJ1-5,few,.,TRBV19,TGTGCCAGTAGGGACATTTATAGCAATCAGCCCCAGCATTTT,CASRDIYSNQPQHF
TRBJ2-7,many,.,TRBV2,TGTGCCAGCAGTCCTTTTAATGACATAATCGGGTCCTACGAGCAGTACTTC,CASSPFNDIIGSYEQYF
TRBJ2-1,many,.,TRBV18,TGTGCCAGCTCACTTGCCGGGGCCGATGAGCAGTTCTTC,CASSLAGADEQFF